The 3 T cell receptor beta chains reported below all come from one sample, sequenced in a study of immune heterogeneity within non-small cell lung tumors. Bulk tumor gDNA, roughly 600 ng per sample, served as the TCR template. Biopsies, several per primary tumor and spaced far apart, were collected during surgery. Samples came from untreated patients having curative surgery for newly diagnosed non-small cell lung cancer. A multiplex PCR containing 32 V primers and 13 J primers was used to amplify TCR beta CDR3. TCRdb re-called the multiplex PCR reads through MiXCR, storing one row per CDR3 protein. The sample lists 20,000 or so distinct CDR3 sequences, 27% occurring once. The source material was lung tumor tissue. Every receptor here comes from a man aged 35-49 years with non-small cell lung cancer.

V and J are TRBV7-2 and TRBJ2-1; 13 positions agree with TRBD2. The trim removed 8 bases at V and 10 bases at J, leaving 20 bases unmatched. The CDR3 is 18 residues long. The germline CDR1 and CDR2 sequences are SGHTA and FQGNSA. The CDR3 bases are TGTGCCAGCCTTCCCAGTCCACTAGCGGGGGGGAGCGGTGCAGAGCAGTTCTTC. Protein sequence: CASLPSPLAGGSGAEQFF.

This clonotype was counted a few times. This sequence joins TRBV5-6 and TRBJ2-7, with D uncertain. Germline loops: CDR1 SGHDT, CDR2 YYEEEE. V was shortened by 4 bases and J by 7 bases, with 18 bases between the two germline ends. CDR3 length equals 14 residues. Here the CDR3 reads CASSRRGRLGEQYF. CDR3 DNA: TGTGCCAGCAGCCGTCGTGGCAGGCTCGGGGAGCAGTACTTC.

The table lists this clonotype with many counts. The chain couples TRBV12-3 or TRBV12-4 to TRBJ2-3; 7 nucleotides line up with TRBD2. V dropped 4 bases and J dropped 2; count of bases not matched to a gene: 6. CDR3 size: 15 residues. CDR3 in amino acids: CASSSLAAITDTQYF. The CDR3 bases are TGTGCCAGCAGTTCTCTAGCGGCCATCACAGATACGCAGTATTTT.